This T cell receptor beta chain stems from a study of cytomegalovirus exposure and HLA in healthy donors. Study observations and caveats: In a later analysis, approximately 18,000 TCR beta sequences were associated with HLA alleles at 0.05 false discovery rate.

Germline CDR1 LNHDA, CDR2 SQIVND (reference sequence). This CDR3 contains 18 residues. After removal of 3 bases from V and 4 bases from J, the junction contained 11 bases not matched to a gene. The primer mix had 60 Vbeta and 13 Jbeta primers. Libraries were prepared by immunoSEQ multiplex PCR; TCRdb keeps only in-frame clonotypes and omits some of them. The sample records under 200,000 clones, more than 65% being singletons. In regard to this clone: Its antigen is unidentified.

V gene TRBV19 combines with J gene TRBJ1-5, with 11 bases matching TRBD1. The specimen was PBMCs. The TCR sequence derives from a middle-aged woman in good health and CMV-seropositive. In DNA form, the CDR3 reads TGTGCCAGTAGTATCCGCCCTAGGACAGGGGGCCTGAATCAGCCCCAGCATTTT. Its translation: CASSIRPRTGGLNQPQHF.